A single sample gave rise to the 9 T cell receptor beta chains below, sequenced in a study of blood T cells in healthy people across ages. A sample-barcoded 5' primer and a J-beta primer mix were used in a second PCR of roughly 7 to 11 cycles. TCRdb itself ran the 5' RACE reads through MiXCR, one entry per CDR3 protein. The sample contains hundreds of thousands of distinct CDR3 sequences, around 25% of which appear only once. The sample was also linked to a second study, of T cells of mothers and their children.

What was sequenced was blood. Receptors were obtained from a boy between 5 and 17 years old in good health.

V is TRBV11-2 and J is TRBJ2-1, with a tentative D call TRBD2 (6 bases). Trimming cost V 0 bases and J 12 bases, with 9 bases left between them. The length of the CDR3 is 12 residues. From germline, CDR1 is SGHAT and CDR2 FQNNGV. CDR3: CASSLEISGQFF. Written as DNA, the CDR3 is TGTGCCAGCAGCTTAGAAATTAGCGGGCAGTTCTTC.

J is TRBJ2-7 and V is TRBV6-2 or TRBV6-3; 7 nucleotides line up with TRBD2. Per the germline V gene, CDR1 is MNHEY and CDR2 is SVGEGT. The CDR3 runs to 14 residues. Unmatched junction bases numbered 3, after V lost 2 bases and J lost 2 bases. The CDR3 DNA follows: TGTGCCAGCAGTTACGGACTAGTAACCTACGAGCAGTACTTC. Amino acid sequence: CASSYGLVTYEQYF.

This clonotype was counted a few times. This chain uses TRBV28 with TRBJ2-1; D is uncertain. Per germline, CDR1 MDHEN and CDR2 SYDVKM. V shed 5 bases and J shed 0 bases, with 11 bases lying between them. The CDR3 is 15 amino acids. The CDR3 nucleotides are TGTGCCAGCAGTCGCAACCCGAGCTCCTACAATGAGCAGTTCTTC. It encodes CASSRNPSSYNEQFF.

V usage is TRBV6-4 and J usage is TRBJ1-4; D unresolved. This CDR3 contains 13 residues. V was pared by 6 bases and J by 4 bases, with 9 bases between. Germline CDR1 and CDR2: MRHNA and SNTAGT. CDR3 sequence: CASSREFNEKLFF. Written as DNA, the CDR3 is TGTGCCAGCAGCAGAGAGTTTAATGAAAAACTGTTTTTT.

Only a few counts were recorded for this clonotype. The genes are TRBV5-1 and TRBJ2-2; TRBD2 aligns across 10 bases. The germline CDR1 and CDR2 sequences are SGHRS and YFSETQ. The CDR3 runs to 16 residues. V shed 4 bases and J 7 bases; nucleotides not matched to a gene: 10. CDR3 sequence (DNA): TGCGCCAGCAGCGGATTAAGCGGGGGGGCCGGCGGGGAGCTGTTTTTT. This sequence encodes CASSGLSGGAGGELFF.

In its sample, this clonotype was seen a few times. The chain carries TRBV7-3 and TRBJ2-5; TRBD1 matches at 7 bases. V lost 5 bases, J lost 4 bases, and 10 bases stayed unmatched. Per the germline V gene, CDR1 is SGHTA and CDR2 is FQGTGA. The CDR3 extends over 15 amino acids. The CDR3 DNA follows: TGTGCCAGCAGCACCGGACCTTCAGGGGGAGAGACCCAGTACTTC. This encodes CASSTGPSGGETQYF.

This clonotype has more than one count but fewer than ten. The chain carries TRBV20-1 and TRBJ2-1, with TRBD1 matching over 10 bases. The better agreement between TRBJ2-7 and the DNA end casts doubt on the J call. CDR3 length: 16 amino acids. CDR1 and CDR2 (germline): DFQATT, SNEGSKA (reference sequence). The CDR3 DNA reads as TGCAGTGCTAGAGACTCCCGGGACAGGGGCTACAATGAGCAGTACTTC. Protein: CSARDSRDRGYNEQYF.

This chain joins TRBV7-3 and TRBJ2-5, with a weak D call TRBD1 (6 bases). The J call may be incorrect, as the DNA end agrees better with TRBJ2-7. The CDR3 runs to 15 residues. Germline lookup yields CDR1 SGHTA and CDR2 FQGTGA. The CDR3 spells CASSPLGIGGDEQYF. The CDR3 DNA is TGTGCCAGCAGTCCATTGGGGATAGGGGGAGACGAGCAGTACTTC.

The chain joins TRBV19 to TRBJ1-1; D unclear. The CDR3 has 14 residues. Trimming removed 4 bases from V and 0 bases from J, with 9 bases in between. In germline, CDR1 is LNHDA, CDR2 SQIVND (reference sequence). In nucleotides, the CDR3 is TGTGCCAGTAGTAGACCCGCCCTGAACACTGAAGCTTTCTTT. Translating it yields CASSRPALNTEAFF. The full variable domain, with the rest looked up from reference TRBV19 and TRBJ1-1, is DGGITQSPKYLFRKEGQNVTLSCEQNLNHDAMYWYRQDPGQGLRLIYYSQIVNDFQKGDIAEGYSVSREKKESFPLTVTSAQKNPTAFYLCASSRPALNTEAFFGQGTRLTVV.